These T cell receptor beta chains were read from a single sample in a study of HIV-infected patients and healthy controls. TCRdb re-analysed the 5' RACE reads in MiXCR, keeping a single row per CDR3 protein. The sample consists of fewer than 6,500 distinct CDR3 sequences, 7.5% to 10% of them appearing once. The sample consisted of blood, taken during antiretroviral therapy. The receptors originated from an adult with HIV infection. The CDR3 runs from the conserved cysteine through the conserved F or W. Each record gives: V gene, J gene, D gene, clone size, CDR3 DNA, CDR3 protein. A D gene is named only where the DNA matches it firmly. Expanded clones get a size class; other rows say once, few or many, or leave the size out.

v_gene: TRBV7-2
j_gene: TRBJ2-3
d_gene: .
abundance: many
CDR3nt: TGTGCCAGCAGCTTACAGGGTGCGGGAATTGGCACAGATACGCAGTATTTT
CDR3aa: CASSLQGAGIGTDTQYF

v_gene: TRBV19
j_gene: TRBJ1-1
d_gene: .
abundance: many
CDR3nt: TGTGCCAGTAGTCAACGGGGTCTCACTGAAGCTTTCTTT
CDR3aa: CASSQRGLTEAFF

v_gene: TRBV6-5
j_gene: TRBJ2-4
d_gene: .
abundance: many
CDR3nt: TGTGCCAGCAGTTCCATCCGGGACGTCAGGAACATTCAGTACTTC
CDR3aa: CASSSIRDVRNIQYF

v_gene: TRBV7-9
j_gene: TRBJ2-1
d_gene: TRBD2
abundance: medium-sized
CDR3nt: TGTGCCAGCAGCTCCGGACTAGCGGGGTACAATGAGCAGTTCTTC
CDR3aa: CASSSGLAGYNEQFF

v_gene: TRBV6-5
j_gene: TRBJ2-6
d_gene: TRBD1
abundance: many
CDR3nt: TGTGCCAGCAGTCCACCACAGGGGGCTGGGGCCAACGTCCTGACTTTC
CDR3aa: CASSPPQGAGANVLTF

v_gene: TRBV6-6
j_gene: TRBJ1-1
d_gene: .
abundance: many
CDR3nt: TGTGCCAGCAGTTCAGGCGCGGGTTTGAACACTGAAGCTTTCTTT
CDR3aa: CASSSGAGLNTEAFF

v_gene: TRBV6-1
j_gene: TRBJ2-3
d_gene: TRBD2
abundance: medium-sized
CDR3nt: TGTGCCAGCAGTGAACTTAAGGGTTCTAGCGGTAGCACAGATACGCAGTATTTT
CDR3aa: CASSELKGSSGSTDTQYF

v_gene: TRBV28
j_gene: TRBJ1-2
d_gene: .
abundance: medium-sized
CDR3nt: TGTGCCAGCGAGGAAGGAGTTAACTATGGCTACACCTTC
CDR3aa: CASEEGVNYGYTF

v_gene: TRBV2
j_gene: TRBJ1-5
d_gene: TRBD1
abundance: many
CDR3nt: TGTGCCAGCAGTTCGGACAGGGGCAATCAGCCCCAGCATTTT
CDR3aa: CASSSDRGNQPQHF

v_gene: TRBV28
j_gene: TRBJ1-1
d_gene: TRBD1
abundance: medium-sized
CDR3nt: TGTGCCAGCAATCCTAGCGGGGACAGGGGGGACACTGAAGCTTTCTTT
CDR3aa: CASNPSGDRGDTEAFF

v_gene: TRBV5-5
j_gene: TRBJ1-1
d_gene: TRBD1
abundance: many
CDR3nt: TGTGCCAGCAGCTTTTTAGCGACAGGGAGTCTGATCACTGAAGCTTTCTTT
CDR3aa: CASSFLATGSLITEAFF

v_gene: TRBV6-1
j_gene: TRBJ2-3
d_gene: .
abundance: many
CDR3nt: TGTGCCAGCAGGTTCACAGATACGCAGTATTTT
CDR3aa: CASRFTDTQYF

v_gene: TRBV4-2
j_gene: TRBJ2-1
d_gene: TRBD2
abundance: many
CDR3nt: TGTGCCAGCAGCCTTACTAGCGGGAGGGGGGATGAGCAGTTCTTC
CDR3aa: CASSLTSGRGDEQFF

v_gene: TRBV6-1
j_gene: TRBJ2-3
d_gene: TRBD2
abundance: many
CDR3nt: TGTGCCAGCAGTCTAGAACTAGCGGGAGGCCCAGATACGCAGTATTTT
CDR3aa: CASSLELAGGPDTQYF

v_gene: TRBV7-8
j_gene: TRBJ2-2
d_gene: TRBD1
abundance: medium-sized
CDR3nt: TGTGCCAGCAGCTCGGGACAGCTTAACACCGGGGAGCTGTTTTTT
CDR3aa: CASSSGQLNTGELFF

v_gene: TRBV20-1
j_gene: TRBJ2-3
d_gene: .
abundance: medium-sized
CDR3nt: TGCAGTGCTAGAGATCTGCTAGCGACAGATACGCAGTATTTT
CDR3aa: CSARDLLATDTQYF

v_gene: TRBV3-1
j_gene: TRBJ2-2
d_gene: .
abundance: medium-sized
CDR3nt: TGTGCCAGCAGCCAAGATTTCGGGAACACCGGGGAGCTGTTTTTT
CDR3aa: CASSQDFGNTGELFF

v_gene: TRBV5-1
j_gene: TRBJ2-5
d_gene: TRBD1
abundance: medium-sized
CDR3nt: TGCGCCAGCAGCCCAGCAGGGGGCAGGGAGACCCAGTACTTC
CDR3aa: CASSPAGGRETQYF

v_gene: TRBV6-5
j_gene: TRBJ2-3
d_gene: .
abundance: medium-sized
CDR3nt: TGTGCCAGCAGTTACGACGGGGCTATAACAGATACGCAGTATTTT
CDR3aa: CASSYDGAITDTQYF

v_gene: TRBV12-3/TRBV12-4
j_gene: TRBJ2-2
d_gene: .
abundance: many
CDR3nt: TGTGCCAGCAGTCCCTACGGGGACACCGGGGAGCTGTTTTTT
CDR3aa: CASSPYGDTGELFF

v_gene: TRBV29-1
j_gene: TRBJ2-5
d_gene: .
abundance: many
CDR3nt: TGCAGCGTTCCGCAGGTTATTAAAGAGACCCAGTACTTC
CDR3aa: CSVPQVIKETQYF

v_gene: TRBV4-1
j_gene: TRBJ1-2
d_gene: .
abundance: medium-sized
CDR3nt: TGCGCCAGCAGCCAAGTTCCCCTGGGGGGGATAGCGGATGGCTACACCTTC
CDR3aa: CASSQVPLGGIADGYTF

v_gene: TRBV15
j_gene: TRBJ1-1
d_gene: .
abundance: .
CDR3nt: TGTGCCACCAGCAGGGACCCTGAGGCTGAAGCTTTCTTT
CDR3aa: CATSRDPEAEAFF

v_gene: TRBV28
j_gene: TRBJ2-6
d_gene: .
abundance: medium-sized
CDR3nt: TGTGCCAGCAGTTTGGACAGACACTCTGGGGCCAACGTCCTGACTTTC
CDR3aa: CASSLDRHSGANVLTF

v_gene: TRBV10-3
j_gene: TRBJ1-1
d_gene: TRBD1
abundance: medium-sized
CDR3nt: TGTGCCATCAGTTCCGGGACAGGCCACTTCGCAGCTTTCTTT
CDR3aa: CAISSGTGHFAAFF

v_gene: TRBV5-6
j_gene: TRBJ2-1
d_gene: .
abundance: .
CDR3nt: TGTGCCAGCAGCGCGGGGTCCCCCGGGGCATACAATGAGCAGTTCTTC
CDR3aa: CASSAGSPGAYNEQFF

v_gene: TRBV5-6
j_gene: TRBJ2-1
d_gene: .
abundance: .
CDR3nt: TGTGCCAGCAGCCGGGATACGAAAAATGAGCAGTTCTTC
CDR3aa: CASSRDTKNEQFF

v_gene: TRBV9
j_gene: TRBJ2-1
d_gene: .
abundance: medium-sized
CDR3nt: TGTGCCAGCAGCGCCCCACAGACTCACAATGAGCAGTTCTTC
CDR3aa: CASSAPQTHNEQFF

v_gene: TRBV27
j_gene: TRBJ1-5
d_gene: .
abundance: medium-sized
CDR3nt: TGTGCCAGCAGTCCCTCGGGCGGTCAGCCCCAGCATTTT
CDR3aa: CASSPSGGQPQHF

v_gene: TRBV28
j_gene: TRBJ2-2
d_gene: TRBD2
abundance: .
CDR3nt: TGTGCCAGCAGTTTCCCGGGAGGCGCGAACACCGGGGAGCTGTCTTTT
CDR3aa: CASSFPGGANTGELSF

v_gene: TRBV27
j_gene: TRBJ1-1
d_gene: TRBD1
abundance: medium-sized
CDR3nt: TGTGCCAGCAGCCCTACAGGGGCCGCTGAAGCTTTCTTT
CDR3aa: CASSPTGAAEAFF

v_gene: TRBV20-1
j_gene: TRBJ2-1
d_gene: .
abundance: many
CDR3nt: TGCAGTGCTAGAGATTTTCGAGACTCGATTTACAATGAGCAGTTCTTC
CDR3aa: CSARDFRDSIYNEQFF

v_gene: TRBV23-1
j_gene: TRBJ2-6
d_gene: TRBD1
abundance: many
CDR3nt: TGCGCCAGCAGTCACCCCAGGGGGTTCTGCTCTGGGGCCAACGTCCTGACTTTC
CDR3aa: CASSHPRGFCSGANVLTF

v_gene: TRBV5-1
j_gene: TRBJ1-1
d_gene: .
abundance: few
CDR3nt: TGCGCCAGCAGAGCTTCGGGCGGCTCCACTGAAGCTTTCTTT
CDR3aa: CASRASGGSTEAFF

v_gene: TRBV5-1
j_gene: TRBJ1-1
d_gene: .
abundance: large
CDR3nt: TGCGCCAGCAGCTTGAAGGGGACTGGAACTTTCTTT
CDR3aa: CASSLKGTGTFF

v_gene: TRBV12-3/TRBV12-4
j_gene: TRBJ1-6
d_gene: .
abundance: few
CDR3nt: TGTGCCAGCAGTTTTAGTAATTCACCCCTCCACTTT
CDR3aa: CASSFSNSPLHF

v_gene: TRBV20-1
j_gene: TRBJ1-2
d_gene: TRBD1
abundance: many
CDR3nt: TGCAGTGCTCCAACTCGTCCGGGACAGGGTCCCTATGGCTACACCTTC
CDR3aa: CSAPTRPGQGPYGYTF

v_gene: TRBV28
j_gene: TRBJ1-5
d_gene: .
abundance: .
CDR3nt: TGTGCCAGCATCCCCGGGGGCGAATATAGCAATCAGCCCCAGCATTTT
CDR3aa: CASIPGGEYSNQPQHF

v_gene: TRBV7-9
j_gene: TRBJ2-3
d_gene: TRBD2
abundance: .
CDR3nt: TGTGCCAGCAGCCCGACACTACTAGCGGGAGCCGCAGATACGCAGTATTTT
CDR3aa: CASSPTLLAGAADTQYF

v_gene: TRBV6-6
j_gene: TRBJ1-4
d_gene: .
abundance: many
CDR3nt: TGTGCCAGCAGTTACTCCTACGATGAAAAACTGTTTTTT
CDR3aa: CASSYSYDEKLFF

v_gene: TRBV6-5
j_gene: TRBJ1-1
d_gene: .
abundance: .
CDR3nt: TGTGCCAGCACCCGGACGGCGAACACTGAAGCTTTCTTT
CDR3aa: CASTRTANTEAFF

v_gene: TRBV6-5
j_gene: TRBJ2-7
d_gene: .
abundance: medium-sized
CDR3nt: TGTGCCAGCAGTAGAACTAGGTCCGGCGAGCAGTACTTC
CDR3aa: CASSRTRSGEQYF

v_gene: TRBV13
j_gene: TRBJ1-6
d_gene: .
abundance: medium-sized
CDR3nt: TGTGCCAGCAGCCCACGGGCTTTGGGGGGTCTAGAAGTTTCACCCCTCCACTTT
CDR3aa: CASSPRALGGLEVSPLHF

v_gene: TRBV2
j_gene: TRBJ2-7
d_gene: .
abundance: medium-sized
CDR3nt: TGTGCCAGCAGTCGGGTCCAGAACTACGAGCAGTACTTC
CDR3aa: CASSRVQNYEQYF

v_gene: TRBV15
j_gene: TRBJ2-1
d_gene: .
abundance: medium-sized
CDR3nt: TGTGCCACCAGCAGAGATAGGGGTGGGCTCCCCGGAGATGAGCAGTTCTTC
CDR3aa: CATSRDRGGLPGDEQFF

v_gene: TRBV5-1
j_gene: TRBJ2-5
d_gene: .
abundance: .
CDR3nt: TGCGCCAGCACGGAGTCTGGGCAAGAGACCCAGTACTTC
CDR3aa: CASTESGQETQYF

v_gene: TRBV19
j_gene: TRBJ2-3
d_gene: .
abundance: many
CDR3nt: TGTGCCAGTAAACTTGAGTGGGGAGCTGGTACAGATACGCAGTATTTT
CDR3aa: CASKLEWGAGTDTQYF

v_gene: TRBV7-9
j_gene: TRBJ2-1
d_gene: TRBD2
abundance: many
CDR3nt: TGTGCCAGCAGCGATAGCGGGGGTTACAATGAGCAGTTCTTC
CDR3aa: CASSDSGGYNEQFF

v_gene: TRBV4-2
j_gene: TRBJ2-1
d_gene: .
abundance: few
CDR3nt: TGTGCCAGCAGCCAAGATATGGATACTAGCTACGATGAGCAGTTCTTC
CDR3aa: CASSQDMDTSYDEQFF

v_gene: TRBV28
j_gene: TRBJ2-7
d_gene: .
abundance: medium-sized
CDR3nt: TGTGCCAGCAGTTTAATGGGGGACGAGCAGTACTTC
CDR3aa: CASSLMGDEQYF

v_gene: TRBV30
j_gene: TRBJ1-6
d_gene: TRBD1
abundance: few
CDR3nt: TGTGCCTGGAGTCCTATCACAGGGGGTAATTCACCCCTCCACTTT
CDR3aa: CAWSPITGGNSPLHF

v_gene: TRBV12-3/TRBV12-4
j_gene: TRBJ1-1
d_gene: .
abundance: .
CDR3nt: TGTGCCAGCAGTTTATTGGCAGGGTTGAACACTGAAGCTTTCTTT
CDR3aa: CASSLLAGLNTEAFF

v_gene: TRBV7-2
j_gene: TRBJ2-1
d_gene: TRBD2
abundance: .
CDR3nt: TGTGCCAGCAGCTCCCCGAGGACTAGCGGATTCTTCTACAATGAGCAGTTCTTC
CDR3aa: CASSSPRTSGFFYNEQFF

v_gene: TRBV11-2
j_gene: TRBJ1-4
d_gene: TRBD1
abundance: few
CDR3nt: TGTGCCAGCAGCCTCGATAGGGGGCAATATGAAAAACTGTTTTTT
CDR3aa: CASSLDRGQYEKLFF

v_gene: TRBV30
j_gene: TRBJ2-3
d_gene: .
abundance: many
CDR3nt: TGTGCCTGGGAACGGGACACAGATACGCAGTATTTT
CDR3aa: CAWERDTDTQYF